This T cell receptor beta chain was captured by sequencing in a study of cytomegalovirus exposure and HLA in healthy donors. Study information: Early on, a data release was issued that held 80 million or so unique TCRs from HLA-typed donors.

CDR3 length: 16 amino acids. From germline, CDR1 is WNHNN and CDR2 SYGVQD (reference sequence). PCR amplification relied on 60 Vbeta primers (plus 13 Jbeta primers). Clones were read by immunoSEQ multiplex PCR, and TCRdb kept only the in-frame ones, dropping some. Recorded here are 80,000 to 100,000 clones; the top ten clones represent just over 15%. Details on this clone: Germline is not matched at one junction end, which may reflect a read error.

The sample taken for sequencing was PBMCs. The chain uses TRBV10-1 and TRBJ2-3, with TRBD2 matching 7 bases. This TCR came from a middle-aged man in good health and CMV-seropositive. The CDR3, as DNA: TGCGCCAGCAGCGAGTCGCGGGACCTCGGGGGGGATACGCAGTATTTT. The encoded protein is CASSESRDLGGDTQYF.